The present T cell receptor beta chain was sequenced within a study of CD8+ T cells in alopecia areata. Study observations and caveats: Especially in alopecia totalis/universalis, lesional scalp showed greater clonality than normal scalp did. Tissue-resident alphabeta T cells belonging to normal skin likewise get sequenced within scalp specimens. Patients shared TCRs less clearly than mice did, possibly owing to HLA.

Comment on this clone: No antigen is known for it.

The germline V and J ends were trimmed by 3 bases and 0 bases, with 20 bases remaining between them. CDR1 and CDR2 (germline): SQVTM, ANQGSEA. The CDR3 runs 17 residues. RNA extraction was followed by reverse transcription into cDNA, which acted as the sequencing template. Repertoires were generated with immunoSEQ multiplex PCR, while TCRdb's copy carries only in-frame clones and drops some. This sample has under 250,000 clones, with around three fifths found just once. This receptor was obtained from a human donor in good health. Material for sequencing was CD8+ T cells sorted from blood. The gene calls are TRBV29-1 and TRBJ1-1; the D gene is possibly TRBD1 (5 bases). The CDR3 sequence: CSVEGKVGGRMNTEAFF. The CDR3 bases are TGCAGCGTTGAGGGGAAAGTCGGGGGTCGGATGAACACTGAAGCTTTCTTT. Variable domain in full (rest from reference TRBV29-1 and TRBJ1-1): SAVISQKPSRDICQRGTSLTIQCQVDSQVTMMFWYRQQPGQSLTLIATANQGSEATYESGFVIDKFPISRPNLTFSTLTVSNMSPEDSSIYLCSVEGKVGGRMNTEAFFGQGTRLTVV.